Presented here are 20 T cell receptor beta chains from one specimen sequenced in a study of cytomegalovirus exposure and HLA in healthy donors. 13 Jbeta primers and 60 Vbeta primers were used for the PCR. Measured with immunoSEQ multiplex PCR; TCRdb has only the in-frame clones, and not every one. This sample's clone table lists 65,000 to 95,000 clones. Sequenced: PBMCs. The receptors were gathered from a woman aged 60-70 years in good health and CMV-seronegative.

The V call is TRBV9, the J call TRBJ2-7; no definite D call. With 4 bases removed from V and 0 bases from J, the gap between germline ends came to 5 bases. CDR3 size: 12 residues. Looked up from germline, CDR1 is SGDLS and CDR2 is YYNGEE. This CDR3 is CASSLSSYEQYF. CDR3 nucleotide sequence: TGTGCCAGCAGCTTGAGCTCCTACGAGCAGTACTTC.

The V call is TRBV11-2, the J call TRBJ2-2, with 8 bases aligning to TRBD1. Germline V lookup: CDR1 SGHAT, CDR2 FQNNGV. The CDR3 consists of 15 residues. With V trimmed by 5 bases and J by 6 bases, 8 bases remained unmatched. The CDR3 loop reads CASSPGQGYAGELFF. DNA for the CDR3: TGTGCCAGCAGCCCCGGACAGGGTTACGCCGGGGAGCTGTTTTTT.

The CDR3 DNA reads TGCGCCAGCAGACGCCTGGGACTAGCGGGAGGGGAGACCCAGTACTTC. As protein: CASRRLGLAGGETQYF. The chain recombines TRBV5-1 with TRBJ2-5, with 16 positions matching TRBD2. With 5 bases clipped from V and 5 bases from J, the junction kept 6 bases outside the gene matches. Germline V gene lookup returns CDR1 SGHRS and CDR2 YFSETQ. The CDR3 spans 16 residues.

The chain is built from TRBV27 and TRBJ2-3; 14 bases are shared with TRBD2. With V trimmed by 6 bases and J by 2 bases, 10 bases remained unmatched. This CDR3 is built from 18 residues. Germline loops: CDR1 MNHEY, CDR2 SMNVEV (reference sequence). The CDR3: CASSRRLAGGQTTDTQYF. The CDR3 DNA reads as TGTGCCAGCAGCCGCCGACTAGCGGGAGGGCAGACCACAGATACGCAGTATTTT.

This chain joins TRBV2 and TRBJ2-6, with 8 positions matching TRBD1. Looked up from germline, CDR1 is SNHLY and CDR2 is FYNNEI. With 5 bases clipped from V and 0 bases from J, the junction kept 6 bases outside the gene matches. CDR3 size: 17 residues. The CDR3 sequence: CASSLDRVSSGANVLTF. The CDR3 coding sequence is TGTGCCAGCAGTTTGGACAGGGTTAGCTCTGGGGCCAACGTCCTGACTTTC.

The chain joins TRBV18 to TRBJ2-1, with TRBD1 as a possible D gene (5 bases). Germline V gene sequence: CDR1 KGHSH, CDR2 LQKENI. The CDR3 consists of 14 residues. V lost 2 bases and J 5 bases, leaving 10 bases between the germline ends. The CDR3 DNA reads TGTGCCAGCTCACCAGTGACAGTTAACAATGAGCAGTTCTTC. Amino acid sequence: CASSPVTVNNEQFF.

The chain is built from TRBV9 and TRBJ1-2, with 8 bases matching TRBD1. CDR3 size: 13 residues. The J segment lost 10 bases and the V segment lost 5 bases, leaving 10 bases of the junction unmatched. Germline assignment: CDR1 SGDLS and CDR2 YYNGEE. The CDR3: CASRMTGAEDYTF. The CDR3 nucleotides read TGTGCCAGCAGGATGACAGGGGCGGAGGACTACACCTTC.

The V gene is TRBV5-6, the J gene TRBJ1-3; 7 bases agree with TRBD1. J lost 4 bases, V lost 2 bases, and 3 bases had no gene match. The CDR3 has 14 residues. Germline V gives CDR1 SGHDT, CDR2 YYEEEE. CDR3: CASSLRGPGNTIYF. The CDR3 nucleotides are TGTGCCAGCAGCTTAAGGGGGCCGGGAAACACCATATATTTT.

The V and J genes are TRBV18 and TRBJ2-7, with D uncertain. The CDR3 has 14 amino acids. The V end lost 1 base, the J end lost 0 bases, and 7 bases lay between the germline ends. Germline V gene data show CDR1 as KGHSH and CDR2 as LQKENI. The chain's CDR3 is CASSPLDNSYEQYF. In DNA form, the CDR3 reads TGTGCCAGCTCACCACTCGACAACTCCTACGAGCAGTACTTC.

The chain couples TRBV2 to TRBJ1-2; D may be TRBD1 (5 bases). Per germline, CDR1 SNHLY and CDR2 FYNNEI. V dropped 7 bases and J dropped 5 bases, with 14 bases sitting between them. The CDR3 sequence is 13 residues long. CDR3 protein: CASITGEGYGYTF. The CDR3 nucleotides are TGTGCCAGCATTACCGGGGAGGGGTATGGCTACACCTTC.

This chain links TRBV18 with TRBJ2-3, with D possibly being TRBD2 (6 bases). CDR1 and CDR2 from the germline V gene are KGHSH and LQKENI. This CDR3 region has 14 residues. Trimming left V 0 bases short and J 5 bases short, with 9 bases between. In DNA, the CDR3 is TGTGCCAGCTCACCACCGGCCGGGAGAGATACGCAGTATTTT. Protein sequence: CASSPPAGRDTQYF. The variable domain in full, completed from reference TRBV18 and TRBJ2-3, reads NAGVMQNPRHLVRRRGQEARLRCSPMKGHSHVYWYRQLPEEGLKFMVYLQKENIIDESGMPKERFSAEFPKEGPSILRIQQVVRGDSAAYFCASSPPAGRDTQYFGPGTRLTVL.

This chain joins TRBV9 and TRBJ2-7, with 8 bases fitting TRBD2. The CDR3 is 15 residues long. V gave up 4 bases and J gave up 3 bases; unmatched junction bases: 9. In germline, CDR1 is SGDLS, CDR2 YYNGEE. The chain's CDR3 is CASSPEASGRYEQYF. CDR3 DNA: TGTGCCAGCAGCCCAGAAGCTAGCGGGCGCTACGAGCAGTACTTC.

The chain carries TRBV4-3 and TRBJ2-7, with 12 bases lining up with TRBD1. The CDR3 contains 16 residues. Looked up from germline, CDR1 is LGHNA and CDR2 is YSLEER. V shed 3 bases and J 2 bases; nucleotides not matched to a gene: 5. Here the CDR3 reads CASSQGQGAGTYEQYF. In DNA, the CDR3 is TGCGCCAGCAGCCAGGGACAGGGGGCAGGAACCTACGAGCAGTACTTC.

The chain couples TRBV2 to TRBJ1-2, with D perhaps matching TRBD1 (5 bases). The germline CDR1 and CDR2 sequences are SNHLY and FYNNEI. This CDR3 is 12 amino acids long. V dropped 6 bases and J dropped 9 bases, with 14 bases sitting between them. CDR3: CASRGQGFSYTF. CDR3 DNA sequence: TGTGCCAGCAGGGGGCAGGGTTTTAGCTACACCTTC.

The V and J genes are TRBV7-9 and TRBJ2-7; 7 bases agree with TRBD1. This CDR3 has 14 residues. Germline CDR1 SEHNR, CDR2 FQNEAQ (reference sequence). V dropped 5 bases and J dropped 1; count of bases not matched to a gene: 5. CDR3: CASSPQGESYEQYF. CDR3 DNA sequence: TGTGCCAGCAGCCCCCAGGGGGAGTCCTACGAGCAGTACTTC.

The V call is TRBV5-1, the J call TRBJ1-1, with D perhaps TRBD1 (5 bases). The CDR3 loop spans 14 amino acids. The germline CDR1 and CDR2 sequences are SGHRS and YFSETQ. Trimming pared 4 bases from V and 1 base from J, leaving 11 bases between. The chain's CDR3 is CASSGATANTEAFF. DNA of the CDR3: TGCGCCAGCAGCGGAGCGACAGCGAACACTGAAGCTTTCTTT.

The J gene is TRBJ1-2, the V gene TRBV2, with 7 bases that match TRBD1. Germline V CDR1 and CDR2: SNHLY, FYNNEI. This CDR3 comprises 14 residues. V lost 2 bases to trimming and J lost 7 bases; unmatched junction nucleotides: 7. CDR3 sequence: CASSEQGVEGGYTF. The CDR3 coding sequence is TGTGCCAGCAGTGAACAGGGGGTCGAAGGTGGCTACACCTTC. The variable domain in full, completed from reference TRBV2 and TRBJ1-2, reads EPEVTQTPSHQVTQMGQEVILRCVPISNHLYFYWYRQILGQKVEFLVSFYNNEISEKSEIFDDQFSVERPDGSNFTLKIRSTKLEDSAMYFCASSEQGVEGGYTFGSGTRLTVV.

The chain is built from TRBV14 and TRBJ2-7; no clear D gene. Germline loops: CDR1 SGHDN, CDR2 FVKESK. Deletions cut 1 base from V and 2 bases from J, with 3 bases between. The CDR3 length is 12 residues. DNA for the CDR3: TGTGCCAGCAGCCAAGTTACCTACGAGCAGTACTTC. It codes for CASSQVTYEQYF.

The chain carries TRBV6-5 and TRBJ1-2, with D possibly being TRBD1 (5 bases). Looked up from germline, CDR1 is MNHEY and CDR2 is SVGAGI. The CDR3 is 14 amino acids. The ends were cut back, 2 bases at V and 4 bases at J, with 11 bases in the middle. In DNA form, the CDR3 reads TGTGCCAGCAGTTACAGGCAGGGCAGCTATGGCTACACCTTC. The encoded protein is CASSYRQGSYGYTF.

The CDR3 sequence: CASSVGMGRYEQYF. In DNA, the CDR3 is TGTGCCAGCAGCGTAGGGATGGGGCGCTACGAGCAGTACTTC. The chain links TRBV9 to TRBJ2-7; tentative D call: TRBD1 (5 bases). The CDR3 totals 14 residues. Germline V gene data show CDR1 as SGDLS and CDR2 as YYNGEE. Trimming left V 0 bases short and J 3 bases short, with 10 bases between.